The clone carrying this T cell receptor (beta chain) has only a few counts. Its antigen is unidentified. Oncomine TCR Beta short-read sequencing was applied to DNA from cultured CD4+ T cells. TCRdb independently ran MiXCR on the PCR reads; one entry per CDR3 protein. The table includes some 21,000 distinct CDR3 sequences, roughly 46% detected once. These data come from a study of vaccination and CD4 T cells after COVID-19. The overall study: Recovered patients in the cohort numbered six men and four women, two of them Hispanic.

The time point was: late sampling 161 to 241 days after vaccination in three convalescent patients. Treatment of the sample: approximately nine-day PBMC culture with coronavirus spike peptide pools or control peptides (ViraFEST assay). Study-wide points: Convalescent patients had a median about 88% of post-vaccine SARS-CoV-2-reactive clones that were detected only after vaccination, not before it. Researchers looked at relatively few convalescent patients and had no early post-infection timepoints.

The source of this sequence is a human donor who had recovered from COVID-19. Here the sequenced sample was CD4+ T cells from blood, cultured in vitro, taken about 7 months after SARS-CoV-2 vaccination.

The chain's CDR3 is CSARDSRTPTDTQYF. For the CDR3, the DNA is TGCAGTGCTAGAGATTCGAGGACCCCCACAGATACGCAGTATTTT. This chain uses TRBV20-1 with TRBJ2-3; D unresolved. This CDR3 is 15 amino acids long. The V end was cut by 0 bases, the J end by 2 bases, with 12 bases between. Germline V gene data show CDR1 as DFQATT and CDR2 as SNEGSKA (reference sequence).